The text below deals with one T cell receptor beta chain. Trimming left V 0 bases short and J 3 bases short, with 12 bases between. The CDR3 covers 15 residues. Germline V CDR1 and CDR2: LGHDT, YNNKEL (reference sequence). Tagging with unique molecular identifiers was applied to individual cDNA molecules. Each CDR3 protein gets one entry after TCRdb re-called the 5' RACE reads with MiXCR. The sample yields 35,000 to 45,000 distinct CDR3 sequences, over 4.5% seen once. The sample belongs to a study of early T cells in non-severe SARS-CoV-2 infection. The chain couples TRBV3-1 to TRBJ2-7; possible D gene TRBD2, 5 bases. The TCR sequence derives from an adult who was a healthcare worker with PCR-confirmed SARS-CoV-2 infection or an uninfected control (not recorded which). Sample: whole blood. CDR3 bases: TGTGCCAGCAGCCAAGATAGCTCGGGGATCTACGAGCAGTACTTC. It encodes CASSQDSSGIYEQYF.